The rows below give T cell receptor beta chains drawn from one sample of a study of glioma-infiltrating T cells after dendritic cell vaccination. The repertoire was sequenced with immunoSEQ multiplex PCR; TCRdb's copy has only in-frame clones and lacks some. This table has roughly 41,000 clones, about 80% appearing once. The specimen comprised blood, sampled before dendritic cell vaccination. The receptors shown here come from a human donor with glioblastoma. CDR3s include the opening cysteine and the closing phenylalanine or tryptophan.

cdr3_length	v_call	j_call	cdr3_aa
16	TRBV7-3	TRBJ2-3	CASSPRLAGSTDTQYF
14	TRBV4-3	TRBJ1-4	CASSSFTTNEKLFF
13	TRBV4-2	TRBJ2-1	CASSQQRDNEQFF
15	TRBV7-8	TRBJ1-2	CASSYGTWGSYGYTF
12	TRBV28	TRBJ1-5	CASSLEGQPQHF
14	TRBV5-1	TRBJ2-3	CASSTRNSTDTQYF
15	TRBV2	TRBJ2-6	CASTNEGAGANVLTF
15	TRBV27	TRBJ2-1	CASSPYGARASEQFF
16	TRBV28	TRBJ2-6	CASSPWRAGGANVLTF
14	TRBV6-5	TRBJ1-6	CASSYLNRNSPLHF
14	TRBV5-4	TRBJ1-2	CASSLEQGADGYTF
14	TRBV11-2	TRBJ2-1	CASSSSALRYEQFF
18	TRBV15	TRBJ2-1	CATSRRVVSGGTYNEQFF
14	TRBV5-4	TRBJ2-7	CASSLMDTSYEQYF
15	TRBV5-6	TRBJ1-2	CASSTKDRGGYGYTF
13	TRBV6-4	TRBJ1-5	CASSESLNQPQHF
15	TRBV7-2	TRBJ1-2	CASSPRPGTGRGYTF
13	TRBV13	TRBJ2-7	CASSPSSAGEQYF
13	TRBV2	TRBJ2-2	CASSLAKTGELFF
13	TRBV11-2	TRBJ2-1	CASSLDSRNEQFF
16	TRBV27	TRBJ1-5	CASSLFGVTGDQPQHF
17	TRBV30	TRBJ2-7	CAGSVDREYPFTYEQYF
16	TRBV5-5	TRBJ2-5	CASSLEQFVEQETQYF
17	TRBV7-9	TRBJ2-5	CASSLAERGELQETQYF
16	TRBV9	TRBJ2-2	CASSVASGREAGELFF
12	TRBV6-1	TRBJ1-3	CASSGDAGTIYF
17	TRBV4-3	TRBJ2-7	CASSQVGSGGGSYEQYF
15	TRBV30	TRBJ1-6	CAWSVESAGQSPLHF
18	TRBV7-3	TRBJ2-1	CASSLRSGQRGGYNEQFF
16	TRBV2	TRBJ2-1	CASSEPRAEPYNEQFF
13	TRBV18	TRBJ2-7	CASSPEGSYEQYF
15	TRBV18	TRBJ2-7	CASSPSARGLYEQYF
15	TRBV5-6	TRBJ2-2	CASSSGPGNTGELFF
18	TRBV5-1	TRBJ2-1	CASSSGPVAGGRGGEQFF
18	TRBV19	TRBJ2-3	CASSLRTSGGGSTDTQYF
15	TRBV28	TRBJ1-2	CASSLGRAGGDGYTF
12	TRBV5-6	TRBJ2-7	CASSFLSYEQYF
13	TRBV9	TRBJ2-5	CASSASPQETQYF
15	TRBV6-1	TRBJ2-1	CASSASWTSKYEQFF